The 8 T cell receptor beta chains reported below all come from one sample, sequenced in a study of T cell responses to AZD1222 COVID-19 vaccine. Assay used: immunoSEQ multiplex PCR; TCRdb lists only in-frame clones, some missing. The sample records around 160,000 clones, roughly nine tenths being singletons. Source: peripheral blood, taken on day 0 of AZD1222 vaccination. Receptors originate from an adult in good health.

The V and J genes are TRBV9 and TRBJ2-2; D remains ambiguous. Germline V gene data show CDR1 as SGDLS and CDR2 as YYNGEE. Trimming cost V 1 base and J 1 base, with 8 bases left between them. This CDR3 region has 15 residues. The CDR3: CASSVTSGNTGELFF. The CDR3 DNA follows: TGTGCCAGCAGCGTAACATCAGGGAACACCGGGGAGCTGTTTTTT.

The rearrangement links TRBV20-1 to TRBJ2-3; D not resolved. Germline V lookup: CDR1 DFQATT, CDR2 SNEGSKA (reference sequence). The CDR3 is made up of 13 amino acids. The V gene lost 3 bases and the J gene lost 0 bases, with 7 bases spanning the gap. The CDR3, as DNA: TGCAGTGCTAGTGATGTTAGCACAGATACGCAGTATTTT. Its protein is CSASDVSTDTQYF.

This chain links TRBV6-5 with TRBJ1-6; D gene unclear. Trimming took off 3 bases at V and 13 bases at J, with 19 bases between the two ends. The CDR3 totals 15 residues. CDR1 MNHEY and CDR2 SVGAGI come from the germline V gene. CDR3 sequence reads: CASSYTLRLVGPLHF. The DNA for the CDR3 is TGTGCCAGCAGTTATACTCTGCGGCTGGTGGGTCCCCTCCACTTT.

CDR3 protein: CASSVGQGDTEAFF. CDR3 sequence (DNA): TGTGCCAGTAGTGTGGGACAGGGAGACACTGAAGCTTTCTTT. This chain links TRBV19 with TRBJ1-1; TRBD1 aligns across 9 bases. Germline assignment: CDR1 LNHDA and CDR2 SQIVND (reference sequence). The CDR3 spans 14 residues. J lost 3 bases, V lost 5 bases, and 4 bases had no gene match. The whole variable domain, filled in from reference TRBV19 and TRBJ1-1, reads DGGITQSPKYLFRKEGQNVTLSCEQNLNHDAMYWYRQDPGQGLRLIYYSQIVNDFQKGDIAEGYSVSREKKESFPLTVTSAQKNPTAFYLCASSVGQGDTEAFFGQGTRLTVV.

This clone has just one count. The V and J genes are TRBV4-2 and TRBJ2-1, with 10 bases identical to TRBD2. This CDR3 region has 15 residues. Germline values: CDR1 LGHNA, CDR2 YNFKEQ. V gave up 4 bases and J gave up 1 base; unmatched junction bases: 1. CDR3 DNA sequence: TGTGCCAGCAGCCTGGGACTAGCGTCCTACAATGAGCAGTTCTTC. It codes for CASSLGLASYNEQFF.

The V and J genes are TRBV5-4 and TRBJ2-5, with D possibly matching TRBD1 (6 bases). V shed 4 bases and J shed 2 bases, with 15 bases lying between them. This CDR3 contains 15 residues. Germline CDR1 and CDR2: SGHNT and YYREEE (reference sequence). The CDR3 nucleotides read TGTGCCAGCAGCCTCCCGTCAGGGGCGCAAGAGACCCAGTACTTC. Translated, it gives CASSLPSGAQETQYF.

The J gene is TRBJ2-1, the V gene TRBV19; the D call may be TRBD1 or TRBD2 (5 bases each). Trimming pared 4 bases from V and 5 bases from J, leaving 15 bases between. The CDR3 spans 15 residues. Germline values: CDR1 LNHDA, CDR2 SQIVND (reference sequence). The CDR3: CASSTTGRLNNEQFF. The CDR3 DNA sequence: TGTGCCAGTAGTACCACGGGACGTCTGAACAATGAGCAGTTCTTC. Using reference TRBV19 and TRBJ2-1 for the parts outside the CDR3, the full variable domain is DGGITQSPKYLFRKEGQNVTLSCEQNLNHDAMYWYRQDPGQGLRLIYYSQIVNDFQKGDIAEGYSVSREKKESFPLTVTSAQKNPTAFYLCASSTTGRLNNEQFFGPGTRLTVL.

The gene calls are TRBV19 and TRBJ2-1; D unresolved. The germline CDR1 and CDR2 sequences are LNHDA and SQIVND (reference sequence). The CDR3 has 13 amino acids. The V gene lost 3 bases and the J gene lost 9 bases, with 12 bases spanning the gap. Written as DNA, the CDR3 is TGTGCCAGTAGTATCTTCAGGTCAGGTGAGCAGTTCTTC. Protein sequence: CASSIFRSGEQFF.